One and the same sample provided the 15 T cell receptor beta chains below, sequenced in a study of T-cell reconstitution after alpha-beta-depleted transplantation in children (TCRdb year 2016). The library was produced with PCR. The reads were generated on an Illumina HiSeq 2500. To normalize quantification of the TCRbeta repertoire, the TCR libraries were built with molecular barcoding that relied on unique molecular identifiers. Using fastp trimming at Q25 and MiXCR clonotype assembly, TCRdb reanalyzed the public sequencing data and kept in-frame beta chains. Each record represents a unique CDR3 protein, reported with the most common genes and DNA among its rows. Within this sample are 700,000 to 950,000 distinct CDR3 sequences, with approximately 15% of them counted one time only. Together, the top ten hold under 6% of the sample. Taken with the paper, the label for treatment or condition translates to: allogeneic hematopoietic cell transplantation with graft depleted of TCRalphabeta T cells and CD19 B cells.

Source: PBMCs, mostly from graft donor cells, taken 360 days after TCRalphabeta/CD19-depleted stem cell transplant. These receptors all come from a male patient between 5 and 17 years old who had a stem cell transplant for acute lymphoblastic leukemia, so the T cells may come from the graft donor.

There are a few counts of this clonotype. This rearrangement joins TRBV28 to TRBJ1-2; D remains ambiguous. The CDR3 covers 11 residues. The germline V gene has CDR1 MDHEN and CDR2 SYDVKM. V lost 5 bases and J 7 bases, leaving 8 bases between the germline ends. CDR3 sequence: CASSTGSGYTF. In DNA form, the CDR3 reads TGTGCCAGCAGTACGGGATCTGGCTACACCTTC.

This chain joins TRBV20-1 and TRBJ1-1; D is perhaps TRBD1 (5 bases). The germline CDR1 and CDR2 sequences are DFQATT and SNEGSKA (reference sequence). The CDR3 extends over 11 amino acids. V lost 0 bases and J lost 7, with 6 bases in between. The CDR3 here is CSAREGGEAFF. The CDR3 region has the DNA TGCAGTGCTAGAGAGGGGGGTGAAGCTTTCTTT.

Points on this clonotype: Being one base from a much bigger clone, this may be a read error. The chain recombines TRBV7-6 with TRBJ1-2; 8 bases align to TRBD1. The length of the CDR3 is 14 residues. After removal of 1 base from V and 4 bases from J, the junction contained 2 bases not matched to a gene. Germline V gives CDR1 SGHVS, CDR2 FNYEAQ. The CDR3 DNA sequence: TGTGCCAGCAGCTTAGGGACAGGGAGCTATGGCTACACCTTC. This sequence encodes CASSLGTGSYGYTF.

This clonotype appeared a few times. The rearrangement uses TRBV7-7 and TRBJ2-5, with 7 nucleotides matching TRBD1. Germline values: CDR1 SSHAT, CDR2 FNYEAQ (reference sequence). V lost 1 base and J lost 7; bases outside the gene matches: 9. This CDR3 spans 15 amino acids. The CDR3 loop is CASSLGDSPVATQYF. As DNA, the CDR3 is TGTGCCAGCAGCTTAGGGGACAGTCCAGTGGCGACCCAGTACTTC.

V gene TRBV7-9 combines with J gene TRBJ1-6; perhaps TRBD1 as D (6 bases). V was cut by 5 bases and J by 0 bases, with 11 bases left in between. The germline CDR1 and CDR2 sequences are SEHNR and FQNEAQ (reference sequence). This CDR3 contains 16 residues. The CDR3 DNA reads as TGTGCCAGCAGCCACCTGGACAGCTCCTATAATTCACCCCTCCACTTT. It yields the protein CASSHLDSSYNSPLHF. Drawing the rest from reference TRBV7-9 and TRBJ1-6, the complete variable domain is DTGVSQNPRHKITKRGQNVTFRCDPISEHNRLYWYRQTLGQGPEFLTYFQNEAQLEKSRLLSDRFSAERPKGSFSTLEIQRTEQGDSAMYLCASSHLDSSYNSPLHFGNGTRLTVT.

This clonotype was detected ten times or more. V and J are TRBV27 and TRBJ1-2; maybe TRBD1 (5 bases). V lost 10 bases and J lost 2, with 14 bases in between. The CDR3 loop spans 13 amino acids. Germline V gene lookup returns CDR1 MNHEY and CDR2 SMNVEV (reference sequence). For the CDR3, the DNA is TGTGCCACCAGGGCGGGAGCGAACTATGGCTACACCTTC. It encodes CATRAGANYGYTF.

This clonotype was seen more than once but under ten times. V gene TRBV9 combines with J gene TRBJ2-7; D gene uncertain. This CDR3 comprises 13 residues. Per the germline V gene, CDR1 is SGDLS and CDR2 is YYNGEE. Trimming took off 3 bases at V and 0 bases at J, with 7 bases between the two ends. The CDR3 here is CASSATDSYEQYF. Written as DNA, the CDR3 is TGTGCCAGCAGCGCGACGGACTCCTACGAGCAGTACTTC.

The rearrangement links TRBV12-3 or TRBV12-4 to TRBJ2-5; D may correspond to TRBD1 or TRBD2 (5 bases each). Trimming stripped 3 bases from V and 2 bases from J, with 13 bases between. CDR3 size: 15 residues. The CDR3, as DNA: TGTGCCAGCAGTTTCGGACTGGGGGTACAAGAGACCCAGTACTTC. It translates to CASSFGLGVQETQYF.

The chain recombines TRBV29-1 with TRBJ2-7, with TRBD1 matching 7 bases. Germline V gene sequence: CDR1 SQVTM, CDR2 ANQGSEA. The ends lost 0 bases at V and 1 base at J; junction bases unmatched: 6. The CDR3 has 15 amino acids. CDR3 DNA sequence: TGCAGCGTTGAAGATCACACAGGGGCGTCCTACGAGCAGTACTTC. As protein: CSVEDHTGASYEQYF.

This clonotype has a count of ten or more. The J gene is TRBJ2-2, the V gene TRBV7-7, with TRBD2 identical over 7 bases. CDR3 length: 15 residues. The germline V gene encodes CDR1 SSHAT and CDR2 FNYEAQ (reference sequence). The ends lost 5 bases at V and 4 bases at J; junction bases unmatched: 7. CDR3 protein: CASSPGTTGTGELFF. As DNA, the CDR3 is TGTGCCAGCAGCCCAGGGACTACCGGCACCGGGGAGCTGTTTTTT.

The chain uses TRBV5-1 and TRBJ2-1; maybe TRBD1 (5 bases). Germline CDR1 reads SGHRS; CDR2 reads YFSETQ. V was shortened by 0 bases and J by 8 bases, with 12 bases between the two germline ends. The length of the CDR3 is 14 residues. DNA of the CDR3: TGCGCCAGCAGCTTGGAGGCAGGGTGGGATGAGCAGTTCTTC. It specifies CASSLEAGWDEQFF.

The chain links TRBV7-9 to TRBJ1-2; D call uncertain. The CDR3 is 10 residues long. The V end lost 5 bases, the J end lost 8 bases, and 6 bases lay between the germline ends. CDR1 SEHNR and CDR2 FQNEAQ come from the germline V gene (reference sequence). Here the CDR3 reads CASSPEGYTF. The CDR3 bases are TGTGCCAGCAGCCCAGAGGGCTACACCTTC.

The chain couples TRBV6-5 to TRBJ2-5; the D gene is possibly TRBD2 (7 bases). Trimming cost V 0 bases and J 5 bases, with 13 bases left between them. This CDR3 contains 15 residues. CDR1 is MNHEY and CDR2 is SVGAGI in the germline V gene. CDR3 residues: CASSYSGGTTETQYF. DNA for the CDR3: TGTGCCAGCAGTTACTCGGGGGGGACAACGGAGACCCAGTACTTC.

CDR3 in amino acids: CASSPISLAGVGTDTQYF. CDR3 sequence (DNA): TGTGCCAGCAGCCCTATTAGTCTAGCGGGAGTTGGCACAGATACGCAGTATTTT. The chain joins TRBV3-1 to TRBJ2-3; TRBD2 matches 10 bases. The CDR3 contains 18 residues. Germline CDR1 reads LGHDT; CDR2 reads YNNKEL (reference sequence). V was clipped by 4 bases and J by 1 base; unmatched bases: 11.

The rearrangement uses TRBV24-1 and TRBJ2-7, with TRBD1 identical over 7 bases. The trim removed 5 bases at V and 3 bases at J, leaving 9 bases unmatched. The CDR3 length is 15 residues. The germline gives CDR1 KGHDR, CDR2 SFDVKD. As DNA, the CDR3 is TGTGCCACCAGTGCTCCAGCGAGGGGGCACTACGAGCAGTACTTC. This gives the protein CATSAPARGHYEQYF.